A selection of T cell receptor beta chains follows, all from one sample in a study of blood T cell repertoires in COVID-19. The assay was immunoSEQ multiplex PCR, and TCRdb's table has in-frame clones only and misses some. This sample has 120,000 to 150,000 clones; around 90% occur once, and the top ten carry 0.9% to 0.95%. The sequencing sample was made of peripheral blood. These receptors all stem from a woman in her fifties or sixties with acute or convalescent COVID-19. Each CDR3 is given with its conserved first and last residue. A D gene is named only where the DNA matches it firmly. Only part of the rows carry a size: once, few, many, or a class if the clone is expanded.

j_gene: TRBJ2-3
v_gene: TRBV7-3
abundance: few
d_gene: -
CDR3aa: CASSPSPLDTQYF
CDR3nt: TGTGCCAGCAGCCCCTCTCCTCTGGATACGCAGTATTTT

j_gene: TRBJ1-2
v_gene: TRBV29-1
abundance: -
d_gene: TRBD1
CDR3aa: CSVEPGQGNYGYTF
CDR3nt: TGCAGCGTTGAACCCGGACAGGGGAACTATGGCTACACCTTC

j_gene: TRBJ2-1
v_gene: TRBV5-1
abundance: -
d_gene: TRBD1
CDR3aa: CASSFDRGYNEQFF
CDR3nt: TGCGCCAGCAGCTTCGACAGGGGCTACAATGAGCAGTTCTTC

j_gene: TRBJ2-3
v_gene: TRBV12-3/TRBV12-4
abundance: -
d_gene: -
CDR3aa: CASSYDGMTQYF
CDR3nt: TGTGCCAGCAGTTACGACGGGATGACGCAGTATTTT

j_gene: TRBJ2-1
v_gene: TRBV9
abundance: -
d_gene: TRBD2
CDR3aa: CASSVGLAGSGRFYNEQFF
CDR3nt: TGTGCCAGCAGCGTAGGACTAGCGGGGTCGGGTCGGTTCTACAATGAGCAGTTCTTC

j_gene: TRBJ1-1
v_gene: TRBV19
abundance: -
d_gene: TRBD1
CDR3aa: CASSISGGLNTEAFF
CDR3nt: TGTGCCAGTAGTATATCAGGGGGCTTGAACACTGAAGCTTTCTTT

j_gene: TRBJ2-7
v_gene: TRBV9
abundance: -
d_gene: TRBD2
CDR3aa: CASSVLAGGDEQYF
CDR3nt: TGTGCCAGCAGCGTCTTAGCGGGAGGGGACGAGCAGTACTTC

j_gene: TRBJ2-2
v_gene: TRBV27
abundance: once
d_gene: TRBD1
CDR3aa: CASSPGTGDTGELFF
CDR3nt: TGTGCCAGCAGTCCCGGGACAGGCGACACCGGGGAGCTGTTTTTT

j_gene: TRBJ1-5
v_gene: TRBV2
abundance: -
d_gene: -
CDR3aa: CASSKTIPHQPQHF
CDR3nt: TGTGCCAGCAGTAAGACAATTCCACATCAGCCCCAGCATTTT

j_gene: TRBJ1-2
v_gene: TRBV6-1
abundance: -
d_gene: -
CDR3aa: CASSEALADSNYGYTF
CDR3nt: TGTGCCAGCAGTGAAGCCCTCGCGGACAGTAACTATGGCTACACCTTC

j_gene: TRBJ2-7
v_gene: TRBV10-3
abundance: -
d_gene: TRBD2
CDR3aa: CAISESIAGNEQYF
CDR3nt: TGTGCCATCAGTGAGTCGATAGCGGGAAACGAGCAGTACTTC